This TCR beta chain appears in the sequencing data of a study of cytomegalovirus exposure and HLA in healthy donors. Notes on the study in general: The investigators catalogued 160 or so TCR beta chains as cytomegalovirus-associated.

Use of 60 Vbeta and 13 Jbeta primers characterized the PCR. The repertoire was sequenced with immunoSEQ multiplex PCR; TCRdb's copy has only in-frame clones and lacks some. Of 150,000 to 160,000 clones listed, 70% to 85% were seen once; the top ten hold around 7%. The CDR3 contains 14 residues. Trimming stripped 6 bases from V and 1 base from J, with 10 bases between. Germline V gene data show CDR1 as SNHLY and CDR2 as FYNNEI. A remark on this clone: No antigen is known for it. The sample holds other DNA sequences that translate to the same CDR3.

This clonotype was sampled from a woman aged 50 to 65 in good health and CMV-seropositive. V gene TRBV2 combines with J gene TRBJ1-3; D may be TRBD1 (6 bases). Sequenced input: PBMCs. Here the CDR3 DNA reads TGTGCCAGCAGCCAACAGGGATCTGGAAACACCATATATTTT. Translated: CASSQQGSGNTIYF.